The source of this T cell receptor beta chain is a study of T cell clonotyping in hematopoietic cell transplantation. As to time point: recipient sample about 28 days before transplant, after cytoreduction. The method was immunoSEQ multiplex PCR; TCRdb's version includes in-frame clones alone and lacks a portion of them. The profile shows more than 70,000 clones, 96% of them singletons. Sequencing was performed on peripheral blood mononuclear cells, taken before stem cell transplant. This TCR came from a woman between 45 and 60 years old with acute myeloid leukemia. Some clones in this sample may be carry-over from other donors' samples.

CDR3 in DNA: TGTGCCAGCAGCAAGGACACGTCTAGCACAGATACGCAGTATTTT. This encodes CASSKDTSSTDTQYF. V usage is TRBV21-1 and J usage is TRBJ2-3; TRBD1, the table's D call, lacks a check against the DNA. TRBV21-1 is recorded as a pseudogene. The CDR3 runs to 15 residues.